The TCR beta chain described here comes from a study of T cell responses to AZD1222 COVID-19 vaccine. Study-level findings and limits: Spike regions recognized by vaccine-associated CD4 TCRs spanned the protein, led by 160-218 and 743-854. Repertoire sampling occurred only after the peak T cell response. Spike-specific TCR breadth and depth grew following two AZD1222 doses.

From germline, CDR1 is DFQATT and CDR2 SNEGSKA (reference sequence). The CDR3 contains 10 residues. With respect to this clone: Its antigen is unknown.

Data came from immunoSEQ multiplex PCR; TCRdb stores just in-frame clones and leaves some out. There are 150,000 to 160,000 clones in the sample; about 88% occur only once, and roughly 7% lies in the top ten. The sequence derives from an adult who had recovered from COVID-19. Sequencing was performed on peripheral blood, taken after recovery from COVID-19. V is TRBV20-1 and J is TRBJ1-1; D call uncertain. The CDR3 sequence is CSPGNTEAFF. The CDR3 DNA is TGCAGCCCGGGGAACACTGAAGCTTTCTTT.